Presented here are 23 T cell receptor beta chains from one specimen sequenced in a study of cytomegalovirus exposure and HLA in healthy donors. The PCR contained 60 Vbeta and 13 Jbeta primers. Repertoires were generated with immunoSEQ multiplex PCR, while TCRdb's copy carries only in-frame clones and drops some. The table has about 160,000 clones, roughly 71% seen once. Input material: PBMCs. The receptors shown here come from a male donor in good health and CMV-seropositive.

This clone has a single count. One end of the junction is discordant with germline, which a read error may explain. The rearrangement links TRBV7-9 to TRBJ1-1; D is perhaps TRBD1 (6 bases). The CDR3 consists of 12 residues. Per germline, CDR1 SEHNR and CDR2 FQNEAQ (reference sequence). The CDR3 coding sequence is TGTTCCAGCAGCTTAGTACAGGGCAAAGCTTTCTTT. This encodes CSSSLVQGKAFF.

This sequence joins TRBV7-8 and TRBJ2-7; 7 nucleotides agree with TRBD1. The CDR3 has 17 amino acids. Germline CDR1 SGHVS, CDR2 FQNEAQ. The V segment lost 2 bases and the J segment 2 bases; nucleotides outside the gene matches: 12. This CDR3 is CASSLMVQGPFTYEQYF. The DNA for the CDR3 is TGTGCCAGCAGCTTAATGGTACAGGGGCCCTTCACCTACGAGCAGTACTTC.

This clone was found once. The chain uses TRBV20-1 and TRBJ1-2; weak D call: TRBD1 (5 bases). This CDR3 region has 11 residues. Trimming took 5 bases from V and 4 from J, leaving 8 bases between them. From germline, CDR1 is DFQATT and CDR2 SNEGSKA (reference sequence). As DNA, the CDR3 is TGCAGTGCTGGGGACTTCTATGGCTACACCTTC. Protein sequence: CSAGDFYGYTF.

The chain recombines TRBV6-5 with TRBJ1-4, with a possible D match to TRBD1 (6 bases). The CDR3 consists of 14 residues. V was pared by 6 bases and J by 5 bases, with 13 bases between. Germline loops: CDR1 MNHEY, CDR2 SVGAGI. The CDR3 spells CASSWTVWNEKLFF. CDR3 sequence (DNA): TGTGCCAGCAGCTGGACAGTCTGGAATGAAAAACTGTTTTTT.

The chain recombines TRBV4-1 with TRBJ2-2; D gene ambiguous. V shed 4 bases and J shed 5 bases, with 5 bases lying between them. This CDR3 comprises 12 residues. CDR1 MGHRA and CDR2 YSYEKL come from the germline V gene. This CDR3 is CASSPHTGELFF. CDR3 coding DNA: TGCGCCAGCAGCCCCCATACCGGGGAGCTGTTTTTT.

This chain connects TRBV2 to TRBJ1-1, with 8 bases lining up with TRBD1. The CDR3 has 16 amino acids. Trimming took 0 bases from V and 1 from J; bases not matched to a gene: 4. Germline CDR1 SNHLY, CDR2 FYNNEI. This chain's CDR3 is CASSEARDRWNTEAFF. The CDR3 bases are TGTGCCAGCAGTGAAGCGAGGGACAGGTGGAACACTGAAGCTTTCTTT.

This clone was counted a single time. The rearrangement uses TRBV5-6 and TRBJ2-4; the match to TRBD2 covers 11 bases. The CDR3 is 15 residues long. Germline-derived CDR1 and CDR2 are SGHDT and YYEEEE. V shed 5 bases, J shed 6 bases, and the junction held 7 bases outside the gene matches. CDR3 sequence reads: CASSSLAGGGNIQYF. The CDR3 bases are TGTGCCAGCAGTTCGCTAGCGGGGGGCGGAAACATTCAGTACTTC. Supplemented by reference TRBV5-6 and TRBJ2-4, the full variable domain reads DAGVTQSPTHLIKTRGQQVTLRCSPKSGHDTVSWYQQALGQGPQFIFQYYEEEERQRGNFPDRFSGHQFPNYSSELNVNALLLGDSALYLCASSSLAGGGNIQYFGAGTRLSVL.

This clone was counted a few times. This chain joins TRBV7-2 and TRBJ1-2; D is unclear. This CDR3 has 15 amino acids. Between the trimmed V and J ends, which lost 1 base and 2 bases, there was a span of 11 bases. Germline V gene sequence: CDR1 SGHTA, CDR2 FQGNSA. CDR3: CASSLGGESNYGYTF. CDR3 DNA sequence: TGTGCCAGCAGCTTAGGGGGAGAATCAAACTATGGCTACACCTTC.

The chain carries TRBV2 and TRBJ2-1; 12 bases match TRBD2. CDR1 is SNHLY, CDR2 FYNNEI, per germline. The J segment lost 6 bases and the V segment lost 6 bases, leaving 6 bases of the junction unmatched. The CDR3 loop spans 15 amino acids. The chain's CDR3 is CASSLTSGGPNEQFF. The CDR3 nucleotides are TGTGCCAGCAGCCTGACTAGCGGGGGACCCAATGAGCAGTTCTTC.

This sequence joins TRBV15 and TRBJ2-6, with 8 bases identical to TRBD1. CDR1 is LNHNV and CDR2 is YYDKDF in the germline V gene (reference sequence). The J segment lost 0 bases and the V segment lost 3 bases, leaving 7 bases of the junction unmatched. The CDR3 contains 18 residues. CDR3 region: CATSSATGGYSGANVLTF. The CDR3 coding sequence is TGTGCCACCAGCAGTGCCACAGGGGGTTACTCTGGGGCCAACGTCCTGACTTTC.

The V call is TRBV5-6, the J call TRBJ2-3, with TRBD1 identical over 7 bases. The J segment lost 1 base and the V segment lost 3 bases, leaving 5 bases of the junction unmatched. Per germline, CDR1 SGHDT and CDR2 YYEEEE. The CDR3 is 15 residues long. The CDR3 sequence is CASSSGTDGTDTQYF. As DNA, the CDR3 is TGTGCCAGCAGCTCCGGGACAGACGGCACAGATACGCAGTATTTT.

With respect to this clone: This specimen includes other DNA sequences encoding the same CDR3. V gene TRBV5-6 combines with J gene TRBJ1-6; 7 nucleotides align to TRBD1. Germline V gives CDR1 SGHDT, CDR2 YYEEEE. V lost 2 bases, J lost 10 bases, and 0 bases stayed unmatched. This CDR3 region has 12 residues. The chain's CDR3 is CASSLGGSPLHF. For the CDR3, the DNA is TGTGCCAGCAGCTTAGGGGGCTCACCCCTCCACTTT.

The chain combines TRBV6-1 with TRBJ1-4; 11 bases line up with TRBD1. With 5 bases clipped from V and 7 bases from J, the junction kept 3 bases outside the gene matches. CDR3 size: 14 residues. In germline, CDR1 is MNHNS, CDR2 SASEGT. The CDR3 region has the DNA TGTGCCAGCAGTCTTGGGACAGGGGGTGAAAAACTGTTTTTT. Translating gives CASSLGTGGEKLFF.

Note on this clone: The junction differs from germline at one of its ends, possibly a read error. CDR3 DNA: TGTTCCAGCAGCTCCGGACTAGCGGACACAGATACGCAGTATTTT. Its protein product is CSSSSGLADTDTQYF. This chain uses TRBV7-9 with TRBJ2-3, with 10 bases matching TRBD2. CDR3 length: 15 amino acids. CDR1 is SEHNR and CDR2 is FQNEAQ in the germline V gene (reference sequence).

A note on this clone: The sample has other DNA sequences that encode this CDR3 too. The chain combines TRBV7-9 with TRBJ2-5; TRBD2 matches 13 bases. V lost 5 bases, J lost 5 bases, and 5 bases stayed unmatched. Germline V gene lookup returns CDR1 SEHNR and CDR2 FQNEAQ (reference sequence). The CDR3 loop spans 15 amino acids. DNA for the CDR3: TGTGCCAGCAGCCCCGGACTAGCGGGGGACGAGACCCAGTACTTC. It codes for CASSPGLAGDETQYF.

V and J are TRBV30 and TRBJ2-5, with 11 bases fitting TRBD2. Per germline, CDR1 GTSNPN and CDR2 SVGIG (reference sequence). The CDR3 sequence is 16 residues long. V lost 0 bases and J lost 7; bases outside the gene matches: 10. The CDR3 region has the DNA TGTGCCTGGAGTGTAGGGACTAGCGGTGCTTTGGGGACCCAGTACTTC. Translation: CAWSVGTSGALGTQYF.

This chain links TRBV4-2 with TRBJ1-5; tentative D call: TRBD1 (5 bases). Germline values: CDR1 LGHNA, CDR2 YNFKEQ. V shed 4 bases and J shed 0 bases, with 10 bases lying between them. The CDR3 is made up of 15 amino acids. CDR3: CASSRWGDSNQPQHF. The CDR3 DNA reads as TGTGCCAGCAGCCGGTGGGGGGATAGCAATCAGCCCCAGCATTTT.

This clone was counted a single time. This chain links TRBV9 with TRBJ2-3; 8 bases fit TRBD2. V shed 1 base and J 2 bases; nucleotides not matched to a gene: 3. The germline V gene encodes CDR1 SGDLS and CDR2 YYNGEE. CDR3 length: 15 amino acids. The CDR3 loop is CASSVQRGSTDTQYF. DNA of the CDR3: TGTGCCAGCAGCGTACAGCGGGGGTCCACAGATACGCAGTATTTT.

This chain uses TRBV30 with TRBJ2-5; TRBD2 matches 7 bases. Germline trimming cut 5 bases from V and 0 bases from J; bases unmatched to any gene: 3. This CDR3 region has 13 residues. CDR1 and CDR2 (germline): GTSNPN, SVGIG (reference sequence). CDR3 sequence reads: CAWGRGNQETQYF. The CDR3 DNA reads as TGTGCCTGGGGGCGGGGGAACCAAGAGACCCAGTACTTC.

This chain joins TRBV2 and TRBJ1-6; D is unresolved. Germline CDR1 and CDR2: SNHLY and FYNNEI. The CDR3 loop spans 15 amino acids. Trimming removed 0 bases from V and 4 bases from J, with 7 bases in between. The CDR3 sequence: CASSEAPGYNSPLHF. The CDR3 nucleotides are TGTGCCAGCAGTGAAGCGCCGGGGTATAATTCACCCCTCCACTTT. Full variable domain (remainder filled in from reference TRBV2 and TRBJ1-6): EPEVTQTPSHQVTQMGQEVILRCVPISNHLYFYWYRQILGQKVEFLVSFYNNEISEKSEIFDDQFSVERPDGSNFTLKIRSTKLEDSAMYFCASSEAPGYNSPLHFGNGTRLTVT.

V and J are TRBV2 and TRBJ1-4; D uncertain. The V gene lost 6 bases and the J gene lost 8 bases, with 13 bases spanning the gap. CDR1 SNHLY and CDR2 FYNNEI come from the germline V gene. The CDR3 has 13 residues. DNA of the CDR3: TGTGCCAGCAGGAGGGCAGCTATGGAAAAACTGTTTTTT. Its protein is CASRRAAMEKLFF.

This chain joins TRBV9 and TRBJ1-1; D is unclear. The germline V gene encodes CDR1 SGDLS and CDR2 YYNGEE. The V and J ends lost 4 bases and 5 bases respectively, with 18 bases between them. This CDR3 contains 15 residues. The CDR3, as DNA: TGTGCCAGCAGCCCCGCGCCTTCCATAACGACTGAAGCTTTCTTT. This codes for CASSPAPSITTEAFF.

This chain links TRBV28 with TRBJ2-7, with 14 bases identical to TRBD2. V dropped 11 bases and J dropped 0; count of bases not matched to a gene: 6. Germline CDR1 and CDR2: MDHEN and SYDVKM. This CDR3 is 15 amino acids long. For the CDR3, the DNA is TGTGCCGCGGGACTAGCGGGGGTCAGCTCCTACGAGCAGTACTTC. Protein: CAAGLAGVSSYEQYF.